The following is a TCR beta chain sequence with its context. The antigen is unknown. Libraries were prepared by immunoSEQ multiplex PCR; TCRdb keeps only in-frame clonotypes and omits some of them. The repertoire includes 120,000 to 150,000 clones, around 88% of them detected once, and over 12% sits in the top ten. This entry belongs to a study of T cell responses to AZD1222 COVID-19 vaccine. Overall study context: Second-dose timings of about 4 or about 12 weeks were pooled.

Overall study findings and caveats: Following two doses of AZD1222, Spike-specific TCR breadth and depth rose. It should be noted that donors were predominantly white British and more often female, and clonal diversity was possibly underestimated. Spike-wide vaccine-associated CD4 TCRs dominated at 160-218 and 743-854.

The material sequenced was peripheral blood, taken on day 0 of AZD1222 vaccination. The receptor comes from an adult in good health.

The CDR3 here is CAISEGSLSVNTEAFF. In nucleotides, the CDR3 is TGTGCCATCAGTGAGGGGTCACTATCGGTGAACACTGAAGCTTTCTTT. The rearrangement joins TRBV10-3 to TRBJ1-1; D unclear. V was pared by 2 bases and J by 0 bases, with 13 bases between. Germline V CDR1 and CDR2: ENHRY, SYGVKD. This CDR3 has 16 amino acids.